Listed below are T cell receptor beta chains from one sample, sequenced in a study of cytomegalovirus exposure and HLA in healthy donors. Clones were read by immunoSEQ multiplex PCR, and TCRdb kept only the in-frame ones, dropping some. The profile shows 100,000 to 150,000 clones, roughly four fifths of them singletons. The sample taken for sequencing was PBMCs. Receptors were obtained from a girl aged 2 to 9 in good health and CMV-seronegative. Each CDR3 is given with its conserved first and last residue. A D gene is named only where the DNA matches it firmly. Expanded clones get a size class; other rows say once, few or many, or leave the size out.

.	13	.	TRBV4-3	TRBJ1-1	CASSRQAGTEAFF	TGCGCCAGCAGCCGACAGGCGGGCACTGAAGCTTTCTTT
.	13	.	TRBV5-1	TRBJ2-5	CASSLAGKETQYF	TGCGCCAGCAGCTTGGCAGGGAAAGAGACCCAGTACTTC
.	14	.	TRBV11-2	TRBJ2-3	CASSLAGGTDTQYF	TGTGCCAGCAGCTTAGCGGGAGGCACAGATACGCAGTATTTT
.	14	.	TRBV18	TRBJ2-3	CASSPETGTDTQYF	TGTGCCAGCTCACCGGAGACAGGCACAGATACGCAGTATTTT
.	15	TRBD1	TRBV28	TRBJ1-2	CASSDPGTGGNGYTF	TGTGCCAGCAGTGACCCAGGGACAGGGGGCAATGGCTACACCTTC
.	15	.	TRBV6-5	TRBJ1-5	CASSLAPKGGSPQHF	TGTGCCAGCAGCCTGGCTCCGAAAGGGGGATCGCCCCAGCATTTT
.	16	.	TRBV28	TRBJ2-6	CASALGGLSGANVLTF	TGTGCCAGCGCTTTGGGGGGACTCTCTGGGGCCAACGTCCTGACTTTC
few	16	TRBD2	TRBV28	TRBJ2-3	CASSSAGLAGTDTQYF	TGTGCCAGCAGTTCTGCGGGACTAGCGGGCACAGATACGCAGTATTTT
.	14	.	TRBV7-2	TRBJ1-2	CASSLDQGSDGYTF	TGTGCCAGCAGCTTAGATCAGGGCTCGGATGGCTACACCTTC
.	15	TRBD1	TRBV6-5	TRBJ1-5	CASSLDRGDGQPQHF	TGTGCCAGCAGTCTCGACAGGGGGGACGGTCAGCCCCAGCATTTT
.	15	.	TRBV6-1	TRBJ1-2	CASSSGGSANYGYTF	TGTGCCAGCAGTTCGGGGGGTTCAGCTAACTATGGCTACACCTTC
.	16	TRBD2	TRBV5-1	TRBJ2-5	CASSIGRLGREETQYF	TGCGCCAGCAGCATAGGACGGCTGGGGAGGGAAGAGACCCAGTACTTC
.	17	TRBD2	TRBV15	TRBJ2-7	CATSREQGTSGGYEQYF	TGTGCCACCAGCAGAGAACAAGGGACTAGCGGGGGCTACGAGCAGTACTTC
.	14	TRBD1	TRBV30	TRBJ2-7	CAWSRTGEWYEQYF	TGTGCCTGGAGTAGGACAGGGGAATGGTACGAGCAGTACTTC
.	16	TRBD2	TRBV25-1	TRBJ2-5	CASSEAGGNGQETQYF	TGTGCCAGCAGTGAAGCGGGGGGGAACGGGCAAGAGACCCAGTACTTC
.	14	.	TRBV29-1	TRBJ1-1	CSVVYRERYTEAFF	TGCAGCGTTGTTTACAGGGAGAGGTACACTGAAGCTTTCTTT
once	17	TRBD1	TRBV19	TRBJ1-1	CASSPATGTGTNTEAFF	TGTGCCAGTAGTCCCGCCACCGGGACAGGGACCAACACTGAAGCTTTCTTT
.	15	.	TRBV5-4	TRBJ2-2	CASSSGYTNTGELFF	TGTGCCAGCAGCTCGGGGTATACGAACACCGGGGAGCTGTTTTTT
.	17	TRBD2	TRBV7-2	TRBJ2-1	CASSSAGTSGRGVEQFF	TGTGCCAGCAGTTCCGCCGGCACTAGCGGGAGGGGGGTTGAGCAGTTCTTC
once	12	.	TRBV29-1	TRBJ2-1	CSSRGQTSGQFF	TGCAGCTCCCGGGGACAAACCTCCGGGCAGTTCTTC